This T cell receptor beta chain was captured by sequencing in a study of blood T cell repertoires in COVID-19. CDR1 LGHDT and CDR2 YNNKEL come from the germline V gene (reference sequence). This CDR3 contains 14 residues. Produced via immunoSEQ multiplex PCR; TCRdb's table is partial and in-frame only. The sample gives 100,000 to 150,000 clones, approximately 81% of which show up once; less than 6.5% is in the top ten. Of note for this clone: At one boundary the junction diverges from the germline segment, which might be a read error. This specimen includes other DNA sequences encoding the same CDR3.

Sequencing input: peripheral blood. V is TRBV3-1 (or the pseudogene TRBV3-2) and J is TRBJ2-7; a weak D match, TRBD1 (5 bases). This clonotype was obtained from a man aged 60-69 years with acute or convalescent COVID-19. The CDR3 DNA sequence: TGCGCCAGCAGCCAAGCCAGGACAAACTACGAGCAGTACTTC. Protein product: CASSQARTNYEQYF.